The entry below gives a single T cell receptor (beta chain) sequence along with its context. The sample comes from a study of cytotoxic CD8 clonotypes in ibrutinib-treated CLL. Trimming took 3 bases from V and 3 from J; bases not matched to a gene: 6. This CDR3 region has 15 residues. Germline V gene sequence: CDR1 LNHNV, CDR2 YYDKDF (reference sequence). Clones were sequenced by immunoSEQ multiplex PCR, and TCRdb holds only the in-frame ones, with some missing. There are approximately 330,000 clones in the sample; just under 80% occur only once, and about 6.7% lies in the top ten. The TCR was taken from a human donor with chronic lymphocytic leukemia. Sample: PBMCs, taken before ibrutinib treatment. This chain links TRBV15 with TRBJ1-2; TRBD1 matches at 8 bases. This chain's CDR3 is CATSSSGGADYGYTF. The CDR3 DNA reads TGTGCCACCAGCAGTTCAGGGGGCGCGGACTATGGCTACACCTTC.